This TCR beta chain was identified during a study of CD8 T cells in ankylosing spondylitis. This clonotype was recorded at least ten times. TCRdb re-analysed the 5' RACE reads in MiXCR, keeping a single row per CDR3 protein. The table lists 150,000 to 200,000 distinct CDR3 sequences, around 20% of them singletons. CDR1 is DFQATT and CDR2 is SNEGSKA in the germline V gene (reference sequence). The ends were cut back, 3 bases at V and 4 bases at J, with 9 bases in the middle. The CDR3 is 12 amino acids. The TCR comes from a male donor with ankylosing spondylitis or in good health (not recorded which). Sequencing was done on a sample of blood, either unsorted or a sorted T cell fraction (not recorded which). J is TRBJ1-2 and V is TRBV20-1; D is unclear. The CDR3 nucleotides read TGCAGTGCTAGGTCCAGTCCCTATGGCTACACCTTC. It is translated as CSARSSPYGYTF.